A single sample is the source of the 25 T cell receptor beta chains below, sequenced in a study of T cells in localized non-small cell lung cancer. Only in-frame clones appear in the TCRdb table, and some are missing; sequencing was by immunoSEQ multiplex PCR. This table holds 6,000 or so clones, roughly 86% found once. The sample here was peripheral blood, taken before any cancer treatment. Every receptor here comes from a male donor at least 60 years old with stage I lung adenocarcinoma.

The V gene is TRBV5-1, the J gene TRBJ1-1, with a possible D match to TRBD1 (5 bases). The V gene's germline CDR1 is SGHRS and CDR2 YFSETQ. CDR3 size: 16 residues. Trimming pared 0 bases from V and 6 bases from J, leaving 18 bases between. The CDR3 sequence: CASSLDPGPLTPEAFF. For the CDR3, the DNA is TGCGCCAGCAGCTTGGACCCGGGACCGTTAACCCCTGAAGCTTTCTTT.

J is TRBJ2-1 and V is TRBV10-3; a weak D match, TRBD2 (5 bases). The germline V gene has CDR1 ENHRY and CDR2 SYGVKD. V was pared by 7 bases and J by 4 bases, with 14 bases between. The CDR3 runs 14 residues. CDR3 protein: CAITYSDVYNEQFF. CDR3 in DNA: TGTGCCATCACCTATAGCGACGTTTACAATGAGCAGTTCTTC.

The gene calls are TRBV9 and TRBJ1-5; 8 nucleotides line up with TRBD1. Germline V gives CDR1 SGDLS, CDR2 YYNGEE. V dropped 3 bases and J dropped 6; count of bases not matched to a gene: 8. This CDR3 region has 15 residues. The DNA for the CDR3 is TGTGCCAGCAGCGGGACAGGGATAGCGGGTCAGCCCCAGCATTTT. It codes for CASSGTGIAGQPQHF.

J is TRBJ1-4 and V is TRBV18, with TRBD1 matching 7 bases. Germline V gene sequence: CDR1 KGHSH, CDR2 LQKENI. The CDR3 runs to 17 residues. V lost 3 bases to trimming and J lost 4 bases; unmatched junction nucleotides: 11. CDR3 bases: TGTGCCAGCTCACCCCCTCAGGGGGGGGGCCTTAATGAAAAACTGTTTTTT. As protein: CASSPPQGGGLNEKLFF.

By proportion, this clone is medium-sized. The V call is TRBV19, the J call TRBJ1-5, with 8 bases identical to TRBD1. With 5 bases clipped from V and 6 bases from J, the junction kept 9 bases outside the gene matches. CDR3 length: 15 residues. Germline CDR1 and CDR2: LNHDA and SQIVND (reference sequence). The CDR3 loop reads CASSGTGGRGQPQHF. As DNA, the CDR3 is TGTGCCAGTAGTGGAACAGGGGGAAGGGGTCAGCCCCAGCATTTT.

The chain is built from TRBV6-5 and TRBJ1-1, with TRBD1 identical over 8 bases. The V segment lost 7 bases and the J segment 4 bases; nucleotides outside the gene matches: 8. CDR1 is MNHEY, CDR2 SVGAGI, per germline. The CDR3 runs to 14 residues. CDR3 in amino acids: CASTKFTGGTEAFF. In DNA form, the CDR3 reads TGTGCCAGCACCAAATTCACAGGGGGCACTGAAGCTTTCTTT.

This rearrangement joins TRBV6-1 to TRBJ2-3; 8 nucleotides align to TRBD1. J gave up 5 bases and V 3 bases, and 10 bases lay outside the gene matches. CDR3 length: 16 residues. Germline V gene data show CDR1 as MNHNS and CDR2 as SASEGT. CDR3 loop: CASSEKRTGYIDTQYF. DNA of the CDR3: TGTGCCAGCAGTGAGAAGCGGACAGGGTATATAGATACGCAGTATTTT.

The count of this clone is one. The chain uses TRBV6-1 and TRBJ1-1; the match to TRBD1 covers 9 bases. Per germline, CDR1 MNHNS and CDR2 SASEGT. J lost 4 bases, V lost 4 bases, and 4 bases had no gene match. The CDR3 is made up of 14 amino acids. For the CDR3, the DNA is TGTGCCAGCAGTGGGGACAGGGACATCACTGAAGCTTTCTTT. Encoded protein: CASSGDRDITEAFF.

The V call is TRBV6-5, the J call TRBJ2-1; 8 nucleotides line up with TRBD2. The V gene end was trimmed by 8 bases and the J gene end by 3 bases; junction bases not matched to a gene: 9. Germline loops: CDR1 MNHEY, CDR2 SVGAGI. The CDR3 is 15 residues long. The DNA for the CDR3 is TGTGCCAGCCATAGCGTAGCGGGACTCTACAATGAGCAGTTCTTC. It yields the protein CASHSVAGLYNEQFF.

V gene TRBV6-6 combines with J gene TRBJ1-1, with a tentative D call TRBD1 (5 bases). The germline gives CDR1 MNHNY, CDR2 SVGAGI (reference sequence). The CDR3 runs to 10 residues. V gave up 9 bases and J gave up 12 bases, with 14 bases separating them. CDR3 bases: TGTGCCAGTTTCCAGGGAGAGACTTTCTTT. Translated: CASFQGETFF.

The V gene is TRBV6-1, the J gene TRBJ2-3; 7 nucleotides line up with TRBD2. V dropped 1 base and J dropped 2; count of bases not matched to a gene: 3. CDR1 MNHNS and CDR2 SASEGT come from the germline V gene. This CDR3 region has 15 residues. The CDR3 region is CASSEVGDYTDTQYF. The CDR3, as DNA: TGTGCCAGCAGTGAAGTTGGGGACTACACAGATACGCAGTATTTT.

The rearrangement links TRBV6-5 to TRBJ2-7; perhaps D is TRBD1 or TRBD2 (5 bases each). The germline V gene encodes CDR1 MNHEY and CDR2 SVGAGI. V lost 10 bases and J 3 bases, leaving 19 bases between the germline ends. The CDR3 runs 14 residues. The DNA for the CDR3 is TGTGCCATACGGGGCCCCGGGGACGGCTACGAGCAGTACTTC. Encoded protein: CAIRGPGDGYEQYF.

The V and J genes are TRBV7-3 and TRBJ2-1; 10 bases match TRBD2. V shed 3 bases and J 2 bases; nucleotides not matched to a gene: 4. From germline, CDR1 is SGHTA and CDR2 FQGTGA. The CDR3 runs to 16 residues. CDR3 bases: TGTGCCAGCAGCTTGATTAGCGGGGGGACCTACAATGAGCAGTTCTTC. It translates to CASSLISGGTYNEQFF.

V usage is TRBV6-5 and J usage is TRBJ1-1; D not resolved. Germline lookup yields CDR1 MNHEY and CDR2 SVGAGI. Trimming removed 4 bases at V and 5 bases at J, with 14 bases between. The CDR3 sequence is 14 residues long. As DNA, the CDR3 is TGTGCCAGCAGTTTGAGCCTGGGAGGTACTGAAGCTTTCTTT. Its translation is CASSLSLGGTEAFF.

The chain joins TRBV4-1 to TRBJ2-5; tentatively, D is TRBD2 (6 bases). Germline assignment: CDR1 MGHRA and CDR2 YSYEKL. CDR3 length: 15 residues. V was trimmed by 0 bases and J by 2 bases, leaving 10 bases between them. The CDR3 DNA is TGCGCCAGCAGCCAAGATCGGGGGTCGCAAGAGACCCAGTACTTC. Translated, it gives CASSQDRGSQETQYF.

The rearrangement uses TRBV6-1 and TRBJ2-3, with a tentative D call TRBD2 (6 bases). This CDR3 is 12 amino acids long. Germline V gives CDR1 MNHNS, CDR2 SASEGT. V shed 1 base and J shed 9 bases, with 8 bases lying between them. CDR3 DNA: TGTGCCAGCAGTGAAGGCGGAGGGACGCAGTATTTT. It codes for CASSEGGGTQYF.

The chain links TRBV11-2 to TRBJ1-1; no definite D call. V was pared by 3 bases and J by 0 bases, with 8 bases between. Germline values: CDR1 SGHAT, CDR2 FQNNGV. The CDR3 runs 14 residues. CDR3 protein: CASSLWTMNTEAFF. The CDR3 region has the DNA TGTGCCAGCAGCTTGTGGACTATGAACACTGAAGCTTTCTTT.

The chain has TRBV9 and TRBJ1-4; D possibly corresponds to TRBD1 (5 bases). Germline CDR1 SGDLS, CDR2 YYNGEE. The CDR3 covers 14 residues. Trimming took 5 bases from V and 7 from J, leaving 15 bases between them. CDR3 sequence: CASSSRAISEKLFF. In DNA, the CDR3 is TGTGCCAGCAGTTCCAGGGCGATATCTGAAAAACTGTTTTTT.

The CDR3 DNA reads TGTGCCAGCAGCTTATCACCAATCGCGGGGGGGCCGTTCCGCGAGCAGTACGTC. Translating gives CASSLSPIAGGPFREQYV. V usage is TRBV7-9 and J usage is TRBJ2-7, with TRBD2 matching over 9 bases. After removal of 2 bases from V and 6 bases from J, the junction contained 17 bases not matched to a gene. This CDR3 is 18 amino acids long. CDR1 and CDR2 from the germline V gene are SEHNR and FQNEAQ (reference sequence).

The chain has TRBV7-2 and TRBJ1-3; D unresolved. From germline, CDR1 is SGHTA and CDR2 FQGNSA. The CDR3 length is 16 residues. Trimming removed 2 bases from V and 2 bases from J, with 13 bases in between. The CDR3 bases are TGTGCCAGCAGCTTACTCGTCGGGGAAGCTGGAAACACCATATATTTT. Translated, it gives CASSLLVGEAGNTIYF.

The chain employs TRBV2 and TRBJ2-3; D is undetermined. The ends were cut back, 7 bases at V and 6 bases at J, with 8 bases in the middle. Germline V gene lookup returns CDR1 SNHLY and CDR2 FYNNEI. This CDR3 contains 11 residues. The DNA of the CDR3 is TGTGCCAGCAAGTCATCCGATACGCAGTATTTT. Residues: CASKSSDTQYF.

The rearrangement links TRBV14 to TRBJ2-4, with D hard to call. From germline, CDR1 is SGHDN and CDR2 FVKESK. CDR3 length: 14 residues. V was clipped by 6 bases and J by 6 bases, with 15 bases between them. CDR3 coding DNA: TGTGCCAGCAGTCCGGGTTACCTTCTAAACATTCAGTACTTC. Protein: CASSPGYLLNIQYF.

This clone was seen only once. The V gene is TRBV19, the J gene TRBJ2-5, with 9 bases fitting TRBD2. Trimming removed 6 bases from V and 2 bases from J; junction bases left unmatched: 7. CDR1 is LNHDA, CDR2 SQIVND, per germline (reference sequence). This CDR3 has 15 residues. CDR3 bases: TGTGCCAGTAGAAGTAGCGGGGGAGGGCAAGAGACCCAGTACTTC. This codes for CASRSSGGGQETQYF.

The V call is TRBV6-1, the J call TRBJ2-3, with 9 nucleotides matching TRBD1. The V gene end was trimmed by 4 bases and the J gene end by 6 bases; junction bases not matched to a gene: 2. Germline CDR1 is MNHNS and CDR2 is SASEGT. The CDR3 length is 13 residues. CDR3 loop: CASSGDRADTQYF. CDR3 bases: TGTGCCAGCAGTGGGGACAGGGCGGATACGCAGTATTTT.

J is TRBJ2-4 and V is TRBV7-2, with D uncertain. Germline loops: CDR1 SGHTA, CDR2 FQGNSA. V was clipped by 5 bases and J by 5 bases, with 13 bases between them. The CDR3 has 14 residues. CDR3 in amino acids: CASSPDGRENIQYF. For the CDR3, the DNA is TGTGCCAGCAGCCCGGACGGAAGGGAAAACATTCAGTACTTC.